This T cell receptor (beta chain) was captured by sequencing in a study of blood T cell repertoires in COVID-19. Looking at the study overall: T cells, B-cell-depleted T cells, or PBMCs provided the cDNA or gDNA that served as material.

In the source study's methods: It was from reference gene primer amplification that nucleated cell counts were estimated. Measured with immunoSEQ multiplex PCR; TCRdb has only the in-frame clones, and not every one. The DNA was the basis for D and trimming; V, J and clone size are from that table. The data contain more than 150,000 clones, roughly 89% of them singletons. The V gene lost 4 bases and the J gene lost 4 bases, with 10 bases spanning the gap. Germline assignment: CDR1 MNHEY and CDR2 SVGAGI. This CDR3 region has 13 residues. The sample consisted of peripheral blood. The genes are TRBV6-5 and TRBJ1-2; no reliable D call. The source is a man aged 35 to 55 with acute or convalescent COVID-19. In DNA form, the CDR3 reads TGTGCCAGCAGTTCCCCAACTCTCTATGGCTACACCTTC. Protein sequence: CASSSPTLYGYTF.